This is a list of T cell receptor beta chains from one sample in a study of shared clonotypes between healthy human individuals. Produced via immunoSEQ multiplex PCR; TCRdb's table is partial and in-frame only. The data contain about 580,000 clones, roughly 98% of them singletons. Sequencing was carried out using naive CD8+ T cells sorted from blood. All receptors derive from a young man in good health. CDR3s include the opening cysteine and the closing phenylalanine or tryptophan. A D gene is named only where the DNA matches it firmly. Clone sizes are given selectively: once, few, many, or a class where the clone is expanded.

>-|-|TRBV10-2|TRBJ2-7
TGCGCCAGCAGTGAGTACTACGAGCAGTACTTC
CASSEYYEQYF
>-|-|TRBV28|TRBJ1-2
TGTGCCAGCAGTTTTGGTCCTACCTATGGCTACACCTTC
CASSFGPTYGYTF
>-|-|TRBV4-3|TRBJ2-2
TGCGCCAGCAGCCCTGGACACAACACCGGGGAGCTGTTTTTT
CASSPGHNTGELFF
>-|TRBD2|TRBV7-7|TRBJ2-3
TGTGCTAGCAGCGGACTAGCGGGAGGGCCAGGGGGAGATACGCAGTATTTT
CASSGLAGGPGGDTQYF
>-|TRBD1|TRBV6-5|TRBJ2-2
TGTGCCACTGGAAGGGGACAGGGTGTCGGGGAGCTGTTTTTT
CATGRGQGVGELFF
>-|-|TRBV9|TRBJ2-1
TGTGCCAGCAGCGTAGAAGGGAACGCTTACAATGAGCAGTTCTTC
CASSVEGNAYNEQFF
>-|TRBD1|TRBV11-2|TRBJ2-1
TGTGCCAGCAGCTCCCTGACAGGGGGTGATGAGCAGTTCTTC
CASSSLTGGDEQFF
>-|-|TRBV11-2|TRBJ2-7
TGTGCCAGCGGCCAATGGGGCTACGAGCAGTACTTC
CASGQWGYEQYF
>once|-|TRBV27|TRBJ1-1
TGTGCCAGCAGTTTATCGAGAACAGGGTACACTGAAGCTTTCTTT
CASSLSRTGYTEAFF
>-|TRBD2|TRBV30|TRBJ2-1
TGTGCCTGGGGGACTACAAGGAATGAGCAGTTCTTC
CAWGTTRNEQFF
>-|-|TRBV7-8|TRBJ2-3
TGTGCCAGCAGCTTACGGGAGCCTTGGGCTGATACGCAGTATTTT
CASSLREPWADTQYF
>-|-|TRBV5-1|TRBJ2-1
TGCGCCAGCAGCTTTGGCAAGGGGTACAATGAGCAGTTCTTC
CASSFGKGYNEQFF
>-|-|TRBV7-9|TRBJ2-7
TGTGCCAGCAGCAAGTCAACCTACGAGCAGTACTTC
CASSKSTYEQYF
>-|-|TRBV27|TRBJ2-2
TGTGCCAGCAGGCAGGGGAGCGGGGAGCTGTTTTTT
CASRQGSGELFF
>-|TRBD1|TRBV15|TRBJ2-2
TGTGCCACCAGCAGCACCGGTACGGGACAGAGGAACACCGGGGAGCTGTTTTTT
CATSSTGTGQRNTGELFF
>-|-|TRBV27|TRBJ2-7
TGTGCCAGCTCCTATCTGGGCAAGGGGTACGAGCAGTACTTC
CASSYLGKGYEQYF
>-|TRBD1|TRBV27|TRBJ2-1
TGTGCCAGCAGGTCGGGGACAGGGGACGGAGGAGAGCAGTTCTTC
CASRSGTGDGGEQFF
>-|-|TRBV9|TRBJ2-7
TGTGCCAGCAGCGTAGAGGGGGTGGGCTACGAGCAGTACTTC
CASSVEGVGYEQYF
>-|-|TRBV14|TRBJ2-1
TGTGCCAGCAGCCGGTACAATGAGCAGTTCTTC
CASSRYNEQFF
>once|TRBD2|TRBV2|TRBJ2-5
TGTGCCAGCAGTGAATTTCCGACTAGCACGAGTGAGGAGACCCAGTACTTC
CASSEFPTSTSEETQYF
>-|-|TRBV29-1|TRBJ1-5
TGCAGCGTTGGAGAGGGGCAAAGGGAGCCCCAGCATTTT
CSVGEGQREPQHF
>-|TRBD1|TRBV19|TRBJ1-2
TGTGCCAGTAGGACGACAGGGGGCCATGGCTACACCTTC
CASRTTGGHGYTF
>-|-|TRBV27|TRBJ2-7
TGTGCCAGCAGTTTATCTTGGGGGAAGGGCTACGAGCAGTACTTC
CASSLSWGKGYEQYF
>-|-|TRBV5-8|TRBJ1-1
TGTGCCAGCGGTTTGGTGGGGGCCCCTGAAGCTTTCTTT
CASGLVGAPEAFF
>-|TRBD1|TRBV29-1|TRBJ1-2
TGCAGCGTAGATGGGGACAGAGGCGGCTACACCTTC
CSVDGDRGGYTF
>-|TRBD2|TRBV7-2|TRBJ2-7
TGTGCCAGCAGTTCCCCGGCGGGAGTCGGCGAGCAGTACTTC
CASSSPAGVGEQYF